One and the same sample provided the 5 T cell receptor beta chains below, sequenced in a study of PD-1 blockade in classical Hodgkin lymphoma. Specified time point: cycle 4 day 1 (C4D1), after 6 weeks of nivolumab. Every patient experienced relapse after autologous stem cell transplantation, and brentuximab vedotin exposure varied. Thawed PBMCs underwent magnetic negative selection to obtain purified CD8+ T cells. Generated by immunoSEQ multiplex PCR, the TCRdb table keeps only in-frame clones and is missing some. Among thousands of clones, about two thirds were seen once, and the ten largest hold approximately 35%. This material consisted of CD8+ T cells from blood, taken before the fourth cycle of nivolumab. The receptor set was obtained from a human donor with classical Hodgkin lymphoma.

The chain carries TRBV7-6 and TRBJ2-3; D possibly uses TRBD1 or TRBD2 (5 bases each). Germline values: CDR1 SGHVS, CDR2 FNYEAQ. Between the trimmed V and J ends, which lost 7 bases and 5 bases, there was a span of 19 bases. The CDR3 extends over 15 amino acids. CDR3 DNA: TGTGCCAGCAACCCTTGGTGGGGGTGGGGAGATACGCAGTATTTT. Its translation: CASNPWWGWGDTQYF.

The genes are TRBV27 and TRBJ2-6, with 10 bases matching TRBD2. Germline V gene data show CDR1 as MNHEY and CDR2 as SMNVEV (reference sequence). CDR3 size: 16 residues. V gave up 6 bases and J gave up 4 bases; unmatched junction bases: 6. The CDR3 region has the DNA TGTGCCAGCAGGCCAGCGGGGGGGGCAGGGGCCAACGTCCTGACTTTC. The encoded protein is CASRPAGGAGANVLTF.

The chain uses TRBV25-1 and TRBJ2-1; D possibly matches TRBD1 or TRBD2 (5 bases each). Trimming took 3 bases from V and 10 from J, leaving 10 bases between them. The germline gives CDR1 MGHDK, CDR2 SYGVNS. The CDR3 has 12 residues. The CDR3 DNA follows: TGTGCCAGCAGTGATCTCGGGGCCGAGCAGTTCTTC. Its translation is CASSDLGAEQFF.

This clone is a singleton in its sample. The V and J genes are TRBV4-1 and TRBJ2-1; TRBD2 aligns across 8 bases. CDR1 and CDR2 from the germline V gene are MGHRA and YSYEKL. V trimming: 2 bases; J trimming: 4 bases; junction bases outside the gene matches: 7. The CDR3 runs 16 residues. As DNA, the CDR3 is TGCGCCAGCAGCCAACTAGCGGGTGGTTATTACAATGAGCAGTTCTTC. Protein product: CASSQLAGGYYNEQFF.

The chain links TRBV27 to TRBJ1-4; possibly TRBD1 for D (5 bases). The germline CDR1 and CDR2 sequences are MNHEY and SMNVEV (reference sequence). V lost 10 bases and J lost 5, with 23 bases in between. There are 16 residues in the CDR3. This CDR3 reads CATPQTDGTVNEKLFF. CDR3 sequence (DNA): TGTGCCACCCCTCAAACCGACGGGACGGTCAATGAAAAACTGTTTTTT. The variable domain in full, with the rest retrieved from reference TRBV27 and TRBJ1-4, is EAQVTQNPRYLITVTGKKLTVTCSQNMNHEYMSWYRQDPGLGLRQIYYSMNVEVTDKGDVPEGYKVSRKEKRNFPLILESPSPNQTSLYFCATPQTDGTVNEKLFFGSGTQLSVL.